This note documents a single TCR beta chain sequence. This clone was counted only a few times. This clone's antigen is unknown. No clone much larger than this one lies a single base away; base qualities are absent. The High Capacity cDNA Reverse Transcription Kit was used to reverse transcribe all of the isolated RNA, meaning that expressed TCRB transcripts were what got sequenced. Deep immunoSEQ sequencing was performed on naive, central memory and regulatory T cell samples, with an average of roughly 3.5 million total reads per sample. Sorted cells were lysed in RLT buffer, and RNA was extracted using DNase-treated RNeasy Micro or Mini kits according to cell number. To prevent cross-contamination, each cell subset was processed individually, whereas patient and healthy donor samples were processed jointly. The immunoSEQ multiplex PCR was used to amplify TCRB sequences from cDNA, yielding 87-bp fragments that span the CDR3 region. Sequencing of the amplicons was performed on the Illumina HiSeq platform. Concerning the study's data processing: Synthetic template baselines were used to correct PCR bias computationally, reads within Hamming distance 2 were collapsed together, and singletons that could not be merged were discarded. Reads were aligned against IMGT to assign V, D and J genes, CDR3 length and insertions or deletions at six rearrangement sites. Within each subset, clonotype counts were normalized to sorted cell number, after which true diversity and Gini coefficients were computed with the tcR R package. Repertoire sharing was quantified using the overlap coefficient calculated on TCRB nucleotide sequences. The table was pulled from immuneACCESS by TCRdb, which kept in-frame rearrangements only. Such tables lose some clones; where checked, under half of the loss comes from unresolved V genes, and the rest has no known cause. That table is the source of V, J and clone size, and D and trimming were worked out from the DNA. The sample yields under 200,000 clones; about 9.8% were counted once. The ten largest clones take up 2.3% of the sample.

A single peripheral blood draw of approximately 110 mL on average was collected from each donor into heparinised tubes. A BD FACSAria II was used to sort naive, central memory, regulatory and stem cell-like memory CD4+ T cells with a panel that included CD45RO, CCR7, CD25, CD127, CD95 and CD27. Purity was above 95% for every sorted population. PBMCs were separated immediately by Lymphoprep density gradient centrifugation and were stained directly, without being cultured. Samples were stained and sorted in pairs, with one healthy donor and one patient per experiment, so that batch effects were minimized. V and J lose 7 bases and 7 bases, and a span of 17 bases separates them. Measured from the cysteine to the phenylalanine, the CDR3 is 14 residues long. The DNA shown is the 42-base CDR3, in frame from base 1. Based on the germline V gene, the CDR1 and CDR2 sequences are SGHTA and FQGNSA. The data originate from a study of beta chain features in type 1 diabetes (dated by TCRdb to the late 2010s). Concerning the study at large: No differences in mean age, gender distribution, total cell number or subset yield were found between patients and healthy donors. Regulatory and stem cell-like memory subsets were obtained from only 8 patients and roughly eight healthy donors, while naive and central memory subsets were obtained from all 30 or so donors. A total of 85 million to 140 million sorted cells were examined across all samples, and a strong correlation was observed between cell number per subset and RNA yield. In the study, TCRB repertoires of sorted circulating CD4+ T cell subsets from recently diagnosed type 1 diabetes patients were compared with those of matched healthy donors.

The investigation overall reported the following: PCR might favor shorter templates, but patient and control samples were amplified and corrected together, so any skew would affect both groups equally. Naive, central memory and regulatory TCRB repertoires appeared to be more alike among patients than among healthy donors. Because small numbers of individuals were included in the HLA sub-analyses, any influence of HLA type on TCRB rearrangement was left unresolved. Because cDNA rather than genomic DNA was sequenced, highly expressing activated cells could have been over-represented, although no difference in activation and CD3 levels was found between groups. Fewer insertions and more nucleotide deletions at VDJ recombination sites were observed in patients with type 1 diabetes, implying thymic rearrangement abnormalities. In all four CD4+ subsets, TCRB CDR3 length was moderately but significantly shorter in type 1 diabetes patients.

The clonotype was recovered from a young woman in good health. The V and J genes are TRBV7-2 and TRBJ2-1; TRBD2 is a possible D gene, resting on 6 matching bases. The specimen was central memory CD4+ T cells from blood. CDR3 sequence: CASITGTRGNEQFF. The nucleotide sequence reads as follows: TGTGCCAGCATCACCGGGACTCGCGGAAATGAGCAGTTCTTC.